The T cell receptor beta chain described here comes from a study of shared clonotypes between healthy human individuals. Study-wide background: Ranging from 18 to 49 in age, donors were two women and a few men.

Template for every sorted-subset replicate PCR totaled about 200 ng DNA, around 32,000 T cell genomes. Measured with immunoSEQ multiplex PCR; TCRdb has only the in-frame clones, and not every one. The sample consists of about 1 million clones, 75% of them appearing once. For this clone: The antigen remains undetermined.

Study findings and constraints: Generation probability values for non-shared clonotypes were lower than those for clonotypes shared by all four donors.

The germline gives CDR1 SNHLY, CDR2 FYNNEI. Deletions cut 1 base from V and 7 bases from J, with 13 bases between. This CDR3 has 14 residues. The chain uses TRBV2 and TRBJ2-5, with a tentative D call TRBD1 (5 bases). What was sequenced was memory CD4+ T cells sorted from blood. The subset was: CD45RA-negative fraction. This receptor was identified in a man between 18 and 35 years old in good health. The CDR3, as DNA: TGTGCCAGCAGTGAAGACAGGTACTCAGGGACCCAGTACTTC. Its translation: CASSEDRYSGTQYF.